This T cell receptor (beta chain) comes out of a study of identical twins. This clonotype has only a few counts. One end of the junction does not line up with germline, which may come from a read error. TCRdb re-derived calls from the 5' RACE reads in MiXCR, one entry per CDR3 protein. Of 450,000 or so distinct CDR3 sequences in the sample, approximately 24% were seen once. Germline V CDR1 and CDR2: SGHRS, YFSETQ. The CDR3 is made up of 13 amino acids. These data were also filed under a second study, of T cells expressing NK-cell markers. That study adds: Most of the eight sequenced donors were HCMV-seropositive; one was seronegative. The CD3+CD56-NKG2C+ fraction of a few donors was also led by these clonotypes.

This TCR came from a woman younger than 30 in good health. V gene TRBV5-1 combines with J gene TRBJ2-7; D may be TRBD1 (6 bases). The sequencing sample was made of CD4+ T cells sorted from blood. CDR3: CASSLEYREYGNF. In DNA form, the CDR3 reads TGCGCCAGCAGCTTGGAGTACAGGGAATATGGCAACTTC. The full variable domain, its missing parts supplied by reference TRBV5-1 and TRBJ2-7, is KAGVTQTPRYLIKTRGQQVTLSCSPISGHRSVSWYQQTPGQGLQFLFEYFSETQRNKGNFPGRFSGRQFSNSRSEMNVSTLELGDSALYLCASSLEYREYGNFGPGTRLTVT.